This entry is about one T cell receptor (beta chain). No antigen is known for it. Base quality data are lacking; no much larger clone is found one base away. V sheds 4 bases and J sheds 0 bases, leaving 10 bases between their ends. The CDR3 measures 15 amino acids from cysteine to phenylalanine. Only the CDR3 portion is preserved as DNA: 45 bases, with reading frame beginning at the first base. In the germline V gene, CDR1 corresponds to MGHRA and CDR2 to YSYEKL. The record originates from a study of cytomegalovirus exposure and HLA in healthy donors (dated by TCRdb to about 2017). Regarding the study in general: According to a later analysis, the roughly 120 validation repertoires were produced on the same platform as the 666 repertoires of the first cohort. High-throughput TCR immunosequencing, statistical association of individual TCRs with disease status, and machine learning were combined to predict cytomegalovirus infection status. The study aimed to test whether signatures of past pathogen exposure could be identified by cataloging public T cell receptors. Besides the first cohort of 666 subjects, a separate validation cohort made up of 120 different subjects was used. Here is what the overall study found, with its caveats: In the study, roughly 160 TCR beta chains were listed as associated with cytomegalovirus. Cytomegalovirus status was reported to be diagnosed by the classifier with high specificity and sensitivity in both the original and validation cohorts. Most TCR sequences were observed very rarely across donors, whereas some public TCRs were present in many individuals. According to the authors, the approach could potentially be generalized to other disease states and immunological phenotypes. Of the cluster scores, about 94% were above 0 in a later analysis, which found that TCRs clustered in the first cohort also tended to co-occur in the 120 or so validation repertoires. Three of the identified cytomegalovirus-associated TCR beta chains were confirmed in vitro to be specific for cytomegalovirus antigens. A later analysis lacked HLA typing for the validation cohort, so it scored co-occurrence in that cohort across all 120 or so repertoires.

Receptor amplification or capture employed the immunoSEQ multiplex PCR assay. The published analysis was carried out like this. A statistical classification framework was built to diagnose cytomegalovirus status from the catalog of TCR beta chain sequences. The table comes from immuneACCESS by way of TCRdb, which keeps in-frame sequences with V and J called. Part of the clones is missing from these tables; in studies checked, under half for an unresolved V gene and the rest for unknown reasons. V and J calls and clone size follow that table, whereas D and trimming were derived from the DNA. The sample records some 120,000 clones, about 84% of which are singletons. 2.1% of the sample comes from the top ten. The donors were included in the validation cohort of around 120 subjects, a group kept apart from the 666-subject first cohort.

Sample: PBMCs. The chain joins TRBV4-1 to TRBJ2-1, with the D gene call left open. The clonotype was recovered from a woman aged 30 to 39 in good health and CMV-seronegative. The DNA sequence is given as TGCGCCAGCAGCCTTTTTGGTAGCTCCTACAATGAGCAGTTCTTC. It translates to CASSLFGSSYNEQFF.